One T cell receptor beta chain is described in this entry. What it recognizes is unknown. CD45RO-negative, CCR7-positively selected cells formed the naive CD8 fraction, excluding terminally differentiated effector memory CD45RA+ cells. The CDR3 consists of 20 residues. Germline values: CDR1 MGHRA, CDR2 YSYEKL. Trimming stripped 0 bases from V and 8 bases from J, with 28 bases between. The entry originates in a study of shared clonotypes between healthy human individuals. General study results and limits: Across a handful of donors, naive CD4 shared around 5.1%, naive CD8 under 4%, memory CD4 roughly 2.5%, memory CD8 0.4% to 0.5%.

Only in-frame clones appear in the TCRdb table, and some are missing; sequencing was by immunoSEQ multiplex PCR. The table records millions of clones, around 96% of them present only once. This TCR derives from a man aged 18 to 30 in good health. The chain joins TRBV4-1 to TRBJ1-4; weak D call: TRBD1 (5 bases). Input material: naive CD8+ T cells sorted from blood. The CDR3 spells CASSQDSLGRGESNLEKLFF. CDR3 sequence (DNA): TGCGCCAGCAGCCAAGATTCCCTCGGGAGGGGCGAATCGAATCTCGAAAAACTGTTTTTT.